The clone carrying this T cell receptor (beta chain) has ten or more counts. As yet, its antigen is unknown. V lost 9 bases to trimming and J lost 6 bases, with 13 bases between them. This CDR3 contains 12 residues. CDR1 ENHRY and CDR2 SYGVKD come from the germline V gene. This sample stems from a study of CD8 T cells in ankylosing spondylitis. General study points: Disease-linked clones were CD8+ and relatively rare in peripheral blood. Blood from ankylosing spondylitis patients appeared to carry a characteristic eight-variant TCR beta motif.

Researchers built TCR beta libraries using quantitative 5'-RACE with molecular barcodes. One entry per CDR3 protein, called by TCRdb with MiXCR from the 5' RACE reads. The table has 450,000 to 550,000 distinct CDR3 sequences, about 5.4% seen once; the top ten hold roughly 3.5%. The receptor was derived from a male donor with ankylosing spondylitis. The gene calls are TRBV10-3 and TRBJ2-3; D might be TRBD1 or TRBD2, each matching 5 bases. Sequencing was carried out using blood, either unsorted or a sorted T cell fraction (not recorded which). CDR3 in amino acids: CAIGTARDTQYF. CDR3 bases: TGTGCCATAGGGACGGCGCGCGATACGCAGTATTTT.